This T cell receptor (beta chain) was observed in a study of cytomegalovirus exposure and HLA in healthy donors. PCR primers comprised 60 Vbeta and 13 Jbeta primers. Libraries were prepared by immunoSEQ multiplex PCR; TCRdb keeps only in-frame clonotypes and omits some of them. This repertoire comprises 100,000 to 150,000 clones; its ten largest clones make up 1.5% to 1.9%. Germline values: CDR1 SGHTA, CDR2 FQGNSA. The CDR3 runs to 12 residues. Trimming cost V 5 bases and J 3 bases, with 5 bases left between them. Regarding this clone: Its specificity is unknown.

Study outcomes and limitations: Previously analyzed data showed that most TCR beta V segments were productive at a frequency of about 87% or about 30%. Reportedly, cytomegalovirus status was diagnosed with high sensitivity and specificity. Later, an analysis showed that TCR beta chains associated with HLA were more clonally expanded than others that were equally common. Evidence from a later analysis indicated that most CMV-associated TCR beta chains looked HLA-restricted.

The clonotype was recovered from a woman aged 40 to 50 in good health and CMV-seronegative. This chain joins TRBV7-2 and TRBJ1-5, with unresolved D. Material for sequencing was PBMCs. The CDR3 coding sequence is TGTGCCAGCAGCGTCAACAATCAGCCCCAGCATTTT. Its protein product is CASSVNNQPQHF.